This T cell receptor (delta chain) came from a study of γδ T cells in repeated Plasmodium falciparum infection. TCRdb re-called the multiplex PCR reads through CATT. The sample lists under 65,000 delta-chain clones, around 1.7% occurring once. Many counts were recorded for this clone. TCRdb's protein for this DNA is that of a much larger clone and differs from the translation at residue 16, likely a read error; the protein shown is the DNA translation. Gammadelta T cells were flow-sorted from PBMC into Vgamma9/Vdelta2+ and Vdelta2-negative populations for bulk analysis. This CDR3 has 19 residues. Per germline, CDR1 TSWWSYY and CDR2 QGS.

The sequenced material came from gamma-delta T cells from blood. V usage is TRDV1 and J usage is TRDJ1; 13 bases align to TRDD3. Here the J gene came from matching the DNA to germline, since TCRdb omits it. The clonotype originates from a pool of human donors (malaria-infected and uninfected, not separated). CDR3 sequence (DNA): TGTGCTCTTGGACGGGATCGTCCACGTACTGGGGGATACGCCGATGAACTCATCTTT. It codes for CALGRDRPRTGGYADELIF.